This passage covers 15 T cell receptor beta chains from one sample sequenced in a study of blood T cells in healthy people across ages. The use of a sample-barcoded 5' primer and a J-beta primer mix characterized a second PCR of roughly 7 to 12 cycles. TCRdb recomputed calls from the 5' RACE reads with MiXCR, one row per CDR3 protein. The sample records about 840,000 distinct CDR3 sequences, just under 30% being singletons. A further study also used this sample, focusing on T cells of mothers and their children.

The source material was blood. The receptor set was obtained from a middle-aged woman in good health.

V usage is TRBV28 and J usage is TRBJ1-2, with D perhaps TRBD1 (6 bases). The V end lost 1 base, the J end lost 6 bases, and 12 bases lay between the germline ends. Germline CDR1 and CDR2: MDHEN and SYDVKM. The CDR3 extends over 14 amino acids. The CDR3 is CASSLYGGGDGYTF. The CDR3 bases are TGTGCCAGCAGTTTATACGGGGGCGGGGATGGCTACACCTTC.

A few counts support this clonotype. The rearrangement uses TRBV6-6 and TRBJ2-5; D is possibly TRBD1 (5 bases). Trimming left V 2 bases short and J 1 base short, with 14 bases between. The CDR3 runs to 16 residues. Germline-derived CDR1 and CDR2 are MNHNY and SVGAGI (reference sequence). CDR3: CASSYHHHRRQETQYF. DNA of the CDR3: TGTGCCAGCAGTTACCACCACCACAGGCGCCAAGAGACCCAGTACTTC.

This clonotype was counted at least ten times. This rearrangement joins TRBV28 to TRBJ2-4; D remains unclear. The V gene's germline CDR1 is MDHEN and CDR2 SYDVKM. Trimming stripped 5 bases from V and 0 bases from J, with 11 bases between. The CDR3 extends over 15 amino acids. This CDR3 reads CASSLTGLAKNIQYF. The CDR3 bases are TGTGCCAGCAGTCTTACCGGGCTAGCCAAAAACATTCAGTACTTC.

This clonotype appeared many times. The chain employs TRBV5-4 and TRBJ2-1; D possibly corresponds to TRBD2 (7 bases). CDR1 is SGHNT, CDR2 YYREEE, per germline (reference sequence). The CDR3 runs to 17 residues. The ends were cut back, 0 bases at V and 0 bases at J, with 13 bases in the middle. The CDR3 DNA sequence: TGTGCCAGCAGCTTGGACCGGGGGGCTAGCTCCTACAATGAGCAGTTCTTC. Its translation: CASSLDRGASSYNEQFF. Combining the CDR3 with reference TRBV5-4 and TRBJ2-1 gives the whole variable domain ETGVTQSPTHLIKTRGQQVTLRCSSQSGHNTVSWYQQALGQGPQFIFQYYREEENGRGNFPPRFSGLQFPNYSSELNVNALELDDSALYLCASSLDRGASSYNEQFFGPGTRLTVL.

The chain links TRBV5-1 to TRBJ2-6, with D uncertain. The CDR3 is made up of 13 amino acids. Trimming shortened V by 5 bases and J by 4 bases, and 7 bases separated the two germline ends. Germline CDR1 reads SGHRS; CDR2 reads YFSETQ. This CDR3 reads CASRPRGANVLTF. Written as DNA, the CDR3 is TGCGCCAGCAGGCCACGGGGGGCCAACGTCCTGACTTTC.

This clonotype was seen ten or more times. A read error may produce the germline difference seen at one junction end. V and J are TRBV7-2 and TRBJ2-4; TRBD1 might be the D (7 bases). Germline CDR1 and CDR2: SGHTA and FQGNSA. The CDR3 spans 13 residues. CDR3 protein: CASSVAVGQEQYF. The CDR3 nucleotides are TGTGCCAGCAGCGTAGCGGTCGGACAGGAACAGTACTTC.

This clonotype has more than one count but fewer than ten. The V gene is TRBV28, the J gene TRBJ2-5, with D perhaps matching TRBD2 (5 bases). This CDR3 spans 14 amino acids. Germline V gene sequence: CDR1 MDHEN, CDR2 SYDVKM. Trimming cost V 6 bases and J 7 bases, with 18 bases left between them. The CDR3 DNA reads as TGTGCCAGCAGCCCCGCGTCCGGGGTGGTGACCCAGTACTTC. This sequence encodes CASSPASGVVTQYF.

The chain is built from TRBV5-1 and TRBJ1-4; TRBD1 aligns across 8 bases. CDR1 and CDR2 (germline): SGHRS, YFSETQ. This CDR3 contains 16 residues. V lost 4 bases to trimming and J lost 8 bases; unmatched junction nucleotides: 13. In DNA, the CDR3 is TGCGCCAGCAGCAAACTTCCAGGGGGCACGGACGAAAAACTGTTTTTT. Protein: CASSKLPGGTDEKLFF.

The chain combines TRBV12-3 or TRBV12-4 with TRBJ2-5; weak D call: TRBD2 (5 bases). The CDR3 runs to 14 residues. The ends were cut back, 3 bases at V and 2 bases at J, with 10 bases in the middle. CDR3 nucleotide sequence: TGTGCCAGCAGTTTTCGGCGGGTACAAGAGACCCAGTACTTC. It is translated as CASSFRRVQETQYF.

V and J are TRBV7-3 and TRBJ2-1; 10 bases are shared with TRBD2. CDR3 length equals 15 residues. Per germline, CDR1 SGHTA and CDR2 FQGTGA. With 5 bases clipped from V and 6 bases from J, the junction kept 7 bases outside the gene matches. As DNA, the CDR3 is TGTGCCAGCAGCCCTAGCGGGAGAGCCCCCAATGAGCAGTTCTTC. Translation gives CASSPSGRAPNEQFF.

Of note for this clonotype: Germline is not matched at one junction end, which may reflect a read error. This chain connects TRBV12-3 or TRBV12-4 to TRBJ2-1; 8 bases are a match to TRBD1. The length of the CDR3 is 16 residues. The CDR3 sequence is CASSPPTGAAYTEQFF. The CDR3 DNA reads TGTGCCAGCAGCCCCCCGACAGGGGCGGCCTACACTGAGCAGTTCTTC.

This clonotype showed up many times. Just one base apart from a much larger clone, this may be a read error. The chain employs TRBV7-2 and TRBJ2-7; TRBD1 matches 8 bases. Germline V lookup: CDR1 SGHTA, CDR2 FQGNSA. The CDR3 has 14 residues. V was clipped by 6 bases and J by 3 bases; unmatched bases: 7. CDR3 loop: CASRGRTGFYEQYF. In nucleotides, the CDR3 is TGTGCCAGCAGGGGTAGGACAGGGTTCTACGAGCAGTACTTC.

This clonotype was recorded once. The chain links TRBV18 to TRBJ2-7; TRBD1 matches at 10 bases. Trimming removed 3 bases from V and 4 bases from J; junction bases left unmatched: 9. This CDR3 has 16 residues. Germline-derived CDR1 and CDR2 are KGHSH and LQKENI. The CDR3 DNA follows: TGTGCCAGCTCACCCTTCGATGGGACAGGGGATTACGAGCAGTACTTC. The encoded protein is CASSPFDGTGDYEQYF.

The CDR3 protein is CASSLLDIKGGGYTF. The CDR3, as DNA: TGTGCCAGCAGTTTATTAGACATCAAAGGTGGGGGCTACACCTTC. The chain recombines TRBV28 with TRBJ1-2; D gene unclear. Germline V gene sequence: CDR1 MDHEN, CDR2 SYDVKM. This CDR3 has 15 amino acids. Trimming shortened V by 1 base and J by 8 bases, and 17 bases separated the two germline ends.

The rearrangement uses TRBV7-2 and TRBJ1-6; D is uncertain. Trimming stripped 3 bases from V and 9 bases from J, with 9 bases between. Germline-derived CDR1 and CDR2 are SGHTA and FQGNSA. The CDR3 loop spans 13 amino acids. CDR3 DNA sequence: TGTGCCAGCAGCTTTAGGGAGACTTCACCCCTCCACTTT. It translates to CASSFRETSPLHF.